The clone carrying this TCR beta chain was detected ten times or more. The antigen remains unidentified. The read finishes 3 residues shy of the CDR3 end, and the germline J gene is used to complete it. Trimming cost V 5 bases and J 1 base; bases outside gene matches: 7. The germline V gene has CDR1 SGHVS and CDR2 FQNEAQ. The CDR3 consists of 16 residues. Each donor provided 5 to 8 ml of heparinized whole blood. The source of the sample is a study of T cell clonality in common variable immunodeficiency. The method was immunoSEQ multiplex PCR; TCRdb's version includes in-frame clones alone and lacks a portion of them. This sample carries about 74,000 clones and no singletons, and approximately 0.8% goes to the top ten. Study outcomes and limitations: Common variable immunodeficiency TCR beta sequences reportedly had fewer deletions and N-nucleotide insertions. CVID subjects shared fewer TCRbeta clones than healthy controls did.

The genes are TRBV7-8 and TRBJ2-7; the match to TRBD2 covers 11 bases. This TCR was recovered from a person aged 18 to 70 in good health. The sample consisted of peripheral blood mononuclear cells. The CDR3 DNA, read in part, is TGTGCCAGCAGCCCTGCGACTAGCGGGAAATCCTACGAG. Protein product: CASSPATSGKSYE. The whole CDR3 sequence reads CASSPATSGKSYEQYF.